The 32 T cell receptor beta chains presented below share a single source sample, sequenced in a study of blood T cells in healthy people across ages. Sample-barcoded 5' priming and a J-beta primer mix drove a second PCR of about 6 to 12 cycles. TCRdb reprocessed the 5' RACE reads via MiXCR and lists one record per CDR3 protein. The sample records hundreds of thousands of distinct CDR3 sequences, 40% to 45% being singletons. The specimen sequenced was blood. These receptors originate from a man older than 75 in good health.

The chain links TRBV6-4 to TRBJ1-6, with D maybe TRBD1 (6 bases). V was clipped by 3 bases and J by 13 bases, with 16 bases between them. The CDR3 length is 14 residues. The germline CDR1 and CDR2 sequences are MRHNA and SNTAGT. The CDR3 sequence is CASSESRGGSPLHF. The CDR3 DNA is TGTGCCAGCAGTGAATCCAGGGGAGGATCGCCCCTCCACTTT.

This clonotype was observed a handful of times. The chain uses TRBV2 and TRBJ1-2; D possibly corresponds to TRBD1 (6 bases). The CDR3 is 15 residues long. Germline CDR1 is SNHLY and CDR2 is FYNNEI. The ends were cut back, 4 bases at V and 4 bases at J, with 16 bases in the middle. The CDR3 sequence is CASSVTRQEAYGYTF. CDR3 bases: TGTGCCAGCAGTGTAACGCGACAGGAGGCCTATGGCTACACCTTC.

DNA for the CDR3: TGTGCCAGCAGCCAAGAGCGGAGGAACACTGAAGCTTTCTTT. Translated: CASSQERRNTEAFF. J is TRBJ1-1 and V is TRBV3-1, with D hard to call. Trimming took 0 bases from V and 1 from J, leaving 6 bases between them. CDR3 length: 14 residues. CDR1 is LGHDT and CDR2 is YNNKEL in the germline V gene (reference sequence).

In the case of this clonotype: A much larger clone differs from this one at a single base, so this may be a read error. V and J are TRBV6-1 and TRBJ2-1, with 12 bases that match TRBD2. CDR1 MNHNS and CDR2 SASEGT come from the germline V gene. CDR3 length equals 19 residues. CDR3 DNA: TGTGCCAGCCTGAAAGGCGGACTAGCGGGATCACTTCTCTACAATGAGCAGTTATTC. It translates to CASLKGGLAGSLLYNEQLF.

This chain uses TRBV12-3 or TRBV12-4 with TRBJ1-4; D is uncertain. The length of the CDR3 is 14 residues. V was clipped by 5 bases and J by 4 bases, with 11 bases between them. The CDR3 here is CASSQDLSNEKLFF. The CDR3 DNA reads as TGTGCCAGCAGTCAGGACTTAAGTAATGAAAAACTGTTTTTT.

In its sample, this clonotype was seen a few times. J is TRBJ2-7 and V is TRBV29-1, with 8 bases lining up with TRBD1. Germline trimming cut 6 bases from V and 3 bases from J; bases unmatched to any gene: 7. The CDR3 length is 13 residues. CDR1 is SQVTM and CDR2 is ANQGSEA in the germline V gene. In nucleotides, the CDR3 is TGCAGCGTCACCACCGGACAGGGCTACGAGCAGTACTTC. Its translation is CSVTTGQGYEQYF.

This chain uses TRBV7-2 with TRBJ2-1; 12 bases align to TRBD1. The CDR3 has 16 amino acids. Trimming removed 2 bases from V and 7 bases from J; junction bases left unmatched: 6. From germline, CDR1 is SGHTA and CDR2 FQGNSA. The CDR3: CASSLTPGQGANEQFF. The CDR3 region has the DNA TGTGCCAGCAGCTTAACCCCGGGACAGGGGGCAAATGAGCAGTTCTTC.

This chain uses TRBV25-1 with TRBJ1-2, with D maybe TRBD1 (6 bases). Germline lookup yields CDR1 MGHDK and CDR2 SYGVNS. This CDR3 is 11 amino acids long. The V gene lost 7 bases and the J gene lost 5 bases, with 8 bases spanning the gap. The CDR3 here is CASTGQYGYTF. The CDR3 DNA follows: TGTGCCAGCACAGGACAGTATGGCTACACCTTC.

This clonotype was detected only once. The chain carries TRBV6-2 or TRBV6-3 and TRBJ2-2, with D tentatively TRBD1 (6 bases). CDR3 size: 15 residues. Trimming took 5 bases from V and 1 from J, leaving 11 bases between them. Germline CDR1 and CDR2: MNHEY and SVGEGT. Written as DNA, the CDR3 is TGTGCCAGCAGTCACGCCAGGGGGAACACCGGGGAGCTGTTTTTT. Translated: CASSHARGNTGELFF.

The sample holds a few counts of this clonotype. The chain joins TRBV20-1 to TRBJ2-3; tentatively, D is TRBD1 (7 bases). Between the trimmed V and J ends, which lost 3 bases and 4 bases, there was a span of 17 bases. The CDR3 consists of 15 residues. Germline V gene data show CDR1 as DFQATT and CDR2 as SNEGSKA (reference sequence). The CDR3 region is CSASRDPGGSDTQYF. DNA of the CDR3: TGCAGTGCTAGTCGGGACCCAGGGGGGTCAGATACGCAGTATTTT.

This chain uses TRBV7-9 with TRBJ2-1; perhaps TRBD2 as D (6 bases). Germline V gene data show CDR1 as SEHNR and CDR2 as FQNEAQ (reference sequence). The CDR3 extends over 17 amino acids. V was clipped by 5 bases and J by 5 bases, with 22 bases between them. CDR3: CASSPQPLLGGNNEQFF. Written as DNA, the CDR3 is TGTGCCAGCAGCCCCCAGCCCCTTTTGGGGGGTAACAATGAGCAGTTCTTC. The full variable domain, with the rest looked up from reference TRBV7-9 and TRBJ2-1, is DTGVSQNPRHKITKRGQNVTFRCDPISEHNRLYWYRQTLGQGPEFLTYFQNEAQLEKSRLLSDRFSAERPKGSFSTLEIQRTEQGDSAMYLCASSPQPLLGGNNEQFFGPGTRLTVL.

The rearrangement links TRBV14 to TRBJ2-5, with 9 bases that match TRBD2. CDR1 SGHDN and CDR2 FVKESK come from the germline V gene. This CDR3 region has 17 residues. With V trimmed by 4 bases and J by 4 bases, 13 bases remained unmatched. The CDR3 nucleotides read TGTGCCAGCAGCCTTCGACTCCCTAGCGGGGTCGGAGAGACCCAGTACTTC. Its protein is CASSLRLPSGVGETQYF. Supplemented by reference TRBV14 and TRBJ2-5, the full variable domain reads EAGVTQFPSHSVIEKGQTVTLRCDPISGHDNLYWYRRVMGKEIKFLLHFVKESKQDESGMPNNRFLAERTGGTYSTLKVQPAELEDSGVYFCASSLRLPSGVGETQYFGPGTRLLVL.

The chain couples TRBV3-1 to TRBJ1-4, with D possibly matching TRBD1 (5 bases). Trimming removed 4 bases at V and 4 bases at J, with 13 bases between. Germline CDR1 is LGHDT and CDR2 is YNNKEL (reference sequence). The CDR3 extends over 15 amino acids. The CDR3 DNA sequence: TGTGCCAGCAGCCGCGAGGGACTCCTTAATGAAAAACTGTTTTTT. It specifies CASSREGLLNEKLFF.

In regard to this clonotype: The junction shows a germline mismatch at one end, possibly a read error. The chain carries TRBV28 and TRBJ2-1, with D unresolved. CDR3 length: 13 residues. The germline V gene has CDR1 MDHEN and CDR2 SYDVKM. DNA of the CDR3: TGTGCCTGCAGCTTCAATAACGTCGATGAGCAGTTCTTC. It encodes CACSFNNVDEQFF.

This clonotype was seen more than once but under ten times. The V call is TRBV28, the J call TRBJ1-1, with D possibly being TRBD1 (6 bases). Germline V gene lookup returns CDR1 MDHEN and CDR2 SYDVKM. Trimming stripped 3 bases from V and 3 bases from J, with 14 bases between. The CDR3 is 15 amino acids. CDR3 DNA sequence: TGTGCCAGCAGTTTCGGGGGGCTTCTAGACACTGAAGCTTTCTTT. Its translation: CASSFGGLLDTEAFF.

In its sample, this clonotype was seen a few times. J is TRBJ2-2 and V is TRBV9, with 7 nucleotides matching TRBD2. The J segment lost 3 bases and the V segment lost 2 bases, leaving 7 bases of the junction unmatched. The CDR3 is made up of 16 amino acids. Germline lookup yields CDR1 SGDLS and CDR2 YYNGEE. The chain's CDR3 is CASSVLGGTHTGELFF. CDR3 nucleotide sequence: TGTGCCAGCAGCGTGTTGGGAGGGACTCACACCGGGGAGCTGTTTTTT. The full variable domain, completed using reference TRBV9 and TRBJ2-2, is DSGVTQTPKHLITATGQRVTLRCSPRSGDLSVYWYQQSLDQGLQFLIQYYNGEERAKGNILERFSAQQFPDLHSELNLSSLELGDSALYFCASSVLGGTHTGELFFGEGSRLTVL.

The V and J genes are TRBV20-1 and TRBJ2-3; TRBD2 agrees at 7 bases. The ends lost 3 bases at V and 4 bases at J; junction bases unmatched: 10. Germline values: CDR1 DFQATT, CDR2 SNEGSKA (reference sequence). The CDR3 extends over 15 amino acids. CDR3 sequence: CSASPRDYFPDTQYF. The DNA of the CDR3 is TGCAGTGCTAGCCCCCGGGACTACTTTCCAGATACGCAGTATTTT.

A few counts support this clonotype. The chain employs TRBV5-1 and TRBJ2-7; the match to TRBD2 covers 9 bases. CDR1 and CDR2 (germline): SGHRS, YFSETQ. The junction had 8 bases not matched to a gene; V was cut back by 5 bases and J by 2 bases. This CDR3 is built from 15 residues. Here the CDR3 reads CASSLGAGGTYEQYF. The CDR3 region has the DNA TGCGCCAGCAGTCTCGGAGCGGGGGGAACCTACGAGCAGTACTTC.

This clonotype appeared a few times. The junction departs from the called germline gene at one end, perhaps through a read error. The chain couples TRBV27 to TRBJ2-1; TRBD2 aligns across 9 bases. The CDR3 consists of 17 residues. From germline, CDR1 is MNHEY and CDR2 SMNVEV (reference sequence). The CDR3: CPLGAREGLPPGNEQFF. The DNA for the CDR3 is TGCCCCTTAGGGGCGCGGGAGGGCCTCCCTCCTGGCAATGAGCAGTTCTTC.

The rearrangement joins TRBV29-1 to TRBJ2-6, with D hard to call. The CDR3 totals 13 residues. V gave up 1 base and J gave up 1 base, with 2 bases separating them. Germline CDR1 reads SQVTM; CDR2 reads ANQGSEA. CDR3 bases: TGCAGCGTTGAAGTGTCTGGGGCCAACGTCCTGACTTTC. It yields the protein CSVEVSGANVLTF.

This clonotype has ten or more counts. This sequence joins TRBV11-2 and TRBJ2-3, with TRBD2 identical over 11 bases. CDR1 SGHAT and CDR2 FQNNGV come from the germline V gene. J was trimmed by 10 bases and V by 5 bases; bases with no gene match: 11. This CDR3 spans 15 amino acids. The CDR3 region has the DNA TGTGCCAGCAGCCGCTTAGCGGGGGGGCGGAATGCGCAGTATTTT. It yields the protein CASSRLAGGRNAQYF.

This clonotype showed up many times. This chain joins TRBV7-2 and TRBJ2-7; 8 positions agree with TRBD1. The V gene end was trimmed by 2 bases and the J gene end by 6 bases; junction bases not matched to a gene: 3. The germline gives CDR1 SGHTA, CDR2 FQGNSA. The CDR3 has 13 residues. CDR3 sequence reads: CASSLQGAREQYF. CDR3 sequence (DNA): TGTGCCAGCAGCTTACAGGGGGCCCGCGAGCAGTACTTC.

The chain recombines TRBV5-6 with TRBJ1-2; 8 positions match TRBD1. The V gene end was trimmed by 4 bases and the J gene end by 4 bases; junction bases not matched to a gene: 6. The germline CDR1 and CDR2 sequences are SGHDT and YYEEEE. CDR3 length: 14 amino acids. The CDR3 sequence is CASSVQGAGYGYTF. The CDR3 DNA follows: TGTGCCAGCAGCGTTCAGGGGGCGGGCTATGGCTACACCTTC.

The chain combines TRBV28 with TRBJ1-1; tentatively, D is TRBD1 (6 bases). Germline V gene sequence: CDR1 MDHEN, CDR2 SYDVKM. Trimming left V 6 bases short and J 1 base short, with 9 bases between. The CDR3 consists of 13 residues. The CDR3 DNA follows: TGTGCCAGCAGAGAGACAGGGAACACTGAAGCTTTCTTT. Residues: CASRETGNTEAFF. Full variable domain (missing parts from reference TRBV28 and TRBJ1-1): DVKVTQSSRYLVKRTGEKVFLECVQDMDHENMFWYRQDPGLGLRLIYFSYDVKMKEKGDIPEGYSVSREKKERFSLILESASTNQTSMYLCASRETGNTEAFFGQGTRLTVV.

The chain has TRBV3-1 and TRBJ2-5; 9 bases match TRBD2. J lost 4 bases, V lost 4 bases, and 10 bases had no gene match. This CDR3 comprises 16 residues. Germline V gives CDR1 LGHDT, CDR2 YNNKEL (reference sequence). In nucleotides, the CDR3 is TGTGCCAGCAGCCCCACTAGCGCGGGAGGGGGAGAGACCCAGTACTTC. It translates to CASSPTSAGGGETQYF.

This clonotype was seen a handful of times. The chain links TRBV20-1 to TRBJ2-4, with 12 bases identical to TRBD2. The end of the DNA is better explained by TRBJ2-7, so the J call may be wrong. This CDR3 is built from 15 residues. From germline, CDR1 is DFQATT and CDR2 SNEGSKA (reference sequence). The CDR3 loop is CSAKDEGTSGYEQYF. DNA of the CDR3: TGCAGTGCTAAGGATGAAGGGACTAGCGGGTACGAGCAGTACTTC.

The chain joins TRBV28 to TRBJ1-6; a weak D match, TRBD1 (5 bases). The V gene lost 5 bases and the J gene lost 10 bases, with 12 bases spanning the gap. The CDR3 contains 13 residues. Germline V CDR1 and CDR2: MDHEN, SYDVKM. The CDR3 region has the DNA TGTGCCAGCAGTGGGCAGGGTTGGTCACCCCTCCACTTT. Residues: CASSGQGWSPLHF.

V gene TRBV29-1 combines with J gene TRBJ2-3; no clear D. This CDR3 is 14 amino acids long. The germline CDR1 and CDR2 sequences are SQVTM and ANQGSEA. Trimming shortened V by 7 bases and J by 8 bases, and 22 bases separated the two germline ends. The CDR3 reads CSGLDAQRAATQYF. The CDR3 coding sequence is TGCAGCGGCCTTGATGCTCAAAGGGCAGCTACGCAGTATTTT.

V gene TRBV7-9 combines with J gene TRBJ2-7; 10 bases fit TRBD1. The tail of the sequence fits TRBJ2-5 better, so the J call may be wrong. Germline values: CDR1 SEHNR, CDR2 FQNEAQ (reference sequence). CDR3 size: 15 residues. The CDR3 DNA reads TGTGCCAGCAGCCGCTCGGGACAGGGGTCGGAGACCCAGTACTTC. Its translation is CASSRSGQGSETQYF.

This clonotype has more than one count but fewer than ten. The genes are TRBV6-1 and TRBJ2-5; 12 bases fit TRBD1. The V gene's germline CDR1 is MNHNS and CDR2 SASEGT. This CDR3 spans 16 amino acids. J lost 3 bases, V lost 4 bases, and 6 bases had no gene match. The CDR3 nucleotides are TGTGCCAGCAGTGTCCTTGGGACAGGGGGCGAAGAGACCCAGTACTTC. Its translation is CASSVLGTGGEETQYF.

The chain carries TRBV24-1 and TRBJ1-4; TRBD1 agrees at 7 bases. The CDR3 is 16 amino acids. From germline, CDR1 is KGHDR and CDR2 SFDVKD. The V and J ends lost 4 bases and 7 bases, in that order; junction bases with no gene match: 11. The CDR3 DNA follows: TGTGCCACCAGTGAACCCGCTCGGACAGGAGGTGAAAAACTGTTTTTT. It translates to CATSEPARTGGEKLFF.

The V call is TRBV14, the J call TRBJ1-2; perhaps TRBD1 as D (5 bases). The CDR3 loop spans 14 amino acids. V lost 3 bases and J lost 6, with 14 bases in between. Germline V gene lookup returns CDR1 SGHDN and CDR2 FVKESK. CDR3 region: CASSQSQGGHGYTF. CDR3 nucleotide sequence: TGTGCCAGCAGCCAGTCTCAGGGAGGCCATGGCTACACCTTC.